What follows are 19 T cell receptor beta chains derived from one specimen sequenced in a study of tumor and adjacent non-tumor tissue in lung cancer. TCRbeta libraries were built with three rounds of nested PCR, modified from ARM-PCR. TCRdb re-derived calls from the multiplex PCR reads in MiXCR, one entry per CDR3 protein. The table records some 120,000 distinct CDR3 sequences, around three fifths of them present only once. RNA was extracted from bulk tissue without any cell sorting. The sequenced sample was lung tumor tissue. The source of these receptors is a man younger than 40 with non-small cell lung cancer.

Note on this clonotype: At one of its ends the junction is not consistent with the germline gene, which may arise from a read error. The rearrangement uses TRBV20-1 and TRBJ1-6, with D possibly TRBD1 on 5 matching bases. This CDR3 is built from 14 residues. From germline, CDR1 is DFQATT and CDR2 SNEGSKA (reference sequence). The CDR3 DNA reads TGCAATGCTAACTACGCAGGGAGTCAATCACCCCTCCACTTT. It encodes CNANYAGSQSPLHF.

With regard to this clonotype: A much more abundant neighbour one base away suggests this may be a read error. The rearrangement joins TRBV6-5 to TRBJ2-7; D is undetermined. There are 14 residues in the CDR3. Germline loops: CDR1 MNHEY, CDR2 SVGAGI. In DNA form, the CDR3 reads TGTGCCAACAGTTCAGTTGGGAACAGCCGGGAGCAGTACTTC. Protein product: CANSSVGNSREQYF.

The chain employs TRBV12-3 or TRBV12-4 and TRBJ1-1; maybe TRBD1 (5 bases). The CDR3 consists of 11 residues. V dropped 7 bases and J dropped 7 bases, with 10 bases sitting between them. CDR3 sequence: CASNMGGEAFF. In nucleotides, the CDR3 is TGTGCCAGCAATATGGGGGGTGAAGCTTTCTTT.

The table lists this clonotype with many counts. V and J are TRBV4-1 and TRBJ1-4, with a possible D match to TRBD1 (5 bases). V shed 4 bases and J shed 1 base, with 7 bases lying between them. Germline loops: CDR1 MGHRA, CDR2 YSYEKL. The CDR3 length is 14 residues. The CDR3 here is CASSLQETNEKLFF. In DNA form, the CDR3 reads TGCGCCAGCAGCCTACAGGAAACTAATGAAAAACTGTTTTTT.

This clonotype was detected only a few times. The chain's CDR3 is CASSLVERDEQFF. The CDR3 region has the DNA TGTGCCAGCAGCTTGGTTGAGAGGGATGAGCAGTTCTTC. V gene TRBV5-4 combines with J gene TRBJ2-1; possibly TRBD2 for D (5 bases). With 0 bases removed from V and 8 bases from J, the gap between germline ends came to 9 bases. This CDR3 has 13 residues. Germline-derived CDR1 and CDR2 are SGHNT and YYREEE (reference sequence).

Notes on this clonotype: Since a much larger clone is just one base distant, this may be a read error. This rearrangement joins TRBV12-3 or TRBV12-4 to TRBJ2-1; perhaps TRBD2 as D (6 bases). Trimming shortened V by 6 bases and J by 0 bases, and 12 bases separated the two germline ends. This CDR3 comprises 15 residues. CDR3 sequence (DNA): TGTGCCAGCAGATCTACCGGGAGCTCCTACAATGAGCAGTTCTTC. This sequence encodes CASRSTGSSYNEQFF.

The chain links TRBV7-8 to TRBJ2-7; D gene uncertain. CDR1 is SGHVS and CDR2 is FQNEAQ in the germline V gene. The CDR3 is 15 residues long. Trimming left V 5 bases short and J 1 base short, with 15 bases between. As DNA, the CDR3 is TGTGCCAGCAGCCTAGAGGTCTACTATTCCTACGAGCAGTACTTC. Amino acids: CASSLEVYYSYEQYF.

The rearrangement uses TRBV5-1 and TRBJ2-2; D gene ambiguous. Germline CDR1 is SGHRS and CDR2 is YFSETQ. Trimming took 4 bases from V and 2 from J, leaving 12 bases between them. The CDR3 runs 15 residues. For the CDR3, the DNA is TGCGCCAGCAGCCCAATAGTACTAAACACCGGGGAGCTGTTTTTT. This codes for CASSPIVLNTGELFF.

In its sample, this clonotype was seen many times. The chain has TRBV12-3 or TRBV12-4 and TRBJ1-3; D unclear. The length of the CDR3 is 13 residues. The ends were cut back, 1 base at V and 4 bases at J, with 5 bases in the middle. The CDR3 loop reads CASSLGEGNTIYF. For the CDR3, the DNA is TGTGCCAGCAGTTTAGGGGAAGGAAACACCATATATTTT.

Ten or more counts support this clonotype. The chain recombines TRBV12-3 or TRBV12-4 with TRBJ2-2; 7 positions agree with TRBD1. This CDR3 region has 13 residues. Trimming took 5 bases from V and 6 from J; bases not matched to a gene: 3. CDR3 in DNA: TGTGCCAGCAGTGCTACAGGGGCCGGGGAGCTGTTTTTT. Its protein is CASSATGAGELFF.

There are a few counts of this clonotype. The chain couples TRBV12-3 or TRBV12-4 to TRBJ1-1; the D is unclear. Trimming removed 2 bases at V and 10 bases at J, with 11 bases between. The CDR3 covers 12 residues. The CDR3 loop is CASSLYGSRAFF. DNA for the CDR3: TGTGCCAGCAGTTTATACGGGAGTAGAGCTTTCTTT.

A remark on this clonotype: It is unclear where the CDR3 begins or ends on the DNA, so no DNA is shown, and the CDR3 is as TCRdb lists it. The CDR3 is CNVGRGIHYF. The chain is built from TRBV20-1 and TRBJ2-5; TRBD2, the table's D call, was not compared with the DNA. Germline V gene lookup returns CDR1 DFQATT and CDR2 SNEGSKA (reference sequence). The CDR3 spans 10 amino acids, including both terminal residues.

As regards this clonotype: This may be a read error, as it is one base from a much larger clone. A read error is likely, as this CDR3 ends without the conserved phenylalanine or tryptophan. CDR3 region: CASSPTVTYGYTI. In nucleotides, the CDR3 is TGTGCCAGCAGCCCGACAGTGACCTATGGCTACACCATC. This chain uses TRBV12-3 or TRBV12-4 with TRBJ1-2, with D possibly matching TRBD1 (5 bases). V lost 6 bases and J lost 4, with 12 bases in between. CDR3 length equals 13 residues.

This chain's CDR3 is CASLPPAGQLRSIRYGYTF. The CDR3 DNA is TGTGCCAGCCTTCCGCCAGCGGGACAATTGAGATCCATTCGCTATGGCTACACCTTC. The chain recombines TRBV6-2 or TRBV6-3 with TRBJ1-2; tentative D call: TRBD1 (6 bases). Trimming removed 8 bases at V and 4 bases at J, with 32 bases between. The CDR3 covers 19 residues. Germline lookup yields CDR1 MNHEY and CDR2 SVGEGT.

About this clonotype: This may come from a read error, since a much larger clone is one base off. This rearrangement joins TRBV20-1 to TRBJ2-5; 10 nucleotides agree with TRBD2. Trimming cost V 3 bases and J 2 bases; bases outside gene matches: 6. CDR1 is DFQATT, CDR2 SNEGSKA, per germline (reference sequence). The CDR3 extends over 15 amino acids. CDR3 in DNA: TGCAGTGCTAGGGATAGGACTAGCGGACAAGAGACCCAGTACTTC. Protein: CSARDRTSGQETQYF.

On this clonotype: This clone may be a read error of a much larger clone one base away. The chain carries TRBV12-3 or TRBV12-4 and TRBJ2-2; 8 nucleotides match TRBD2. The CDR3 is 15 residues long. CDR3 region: CASSFGAGGTRELFF. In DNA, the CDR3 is TGTGCCAGCAGTTTTGGGGCGGGGGGCACCAGGGAGCTGTTTTTT.

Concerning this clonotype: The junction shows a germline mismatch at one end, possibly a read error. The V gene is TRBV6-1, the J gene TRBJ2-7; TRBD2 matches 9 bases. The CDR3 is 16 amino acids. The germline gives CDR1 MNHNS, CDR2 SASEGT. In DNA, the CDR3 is TGTGCCAGCAGTGAATTTTTGGCTAGCGGGATCTACAAGCAGTACTTC. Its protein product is CASSEFLASGIYKQYF.

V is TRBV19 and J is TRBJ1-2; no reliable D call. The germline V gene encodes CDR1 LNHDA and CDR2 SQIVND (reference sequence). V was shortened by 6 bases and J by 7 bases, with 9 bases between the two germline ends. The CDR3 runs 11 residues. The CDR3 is CASSSSSGYTF. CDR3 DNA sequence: TGTGCCAGTAGCTCCAGTTCTGGCTACACCTTC.

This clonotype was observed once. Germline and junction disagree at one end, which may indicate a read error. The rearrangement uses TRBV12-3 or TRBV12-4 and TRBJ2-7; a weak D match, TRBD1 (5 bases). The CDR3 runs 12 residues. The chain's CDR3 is CASSWGLYEQYF. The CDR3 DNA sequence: TGTGCCAGCAGCTGGGGCCTCTACGAACAGTACTTC.